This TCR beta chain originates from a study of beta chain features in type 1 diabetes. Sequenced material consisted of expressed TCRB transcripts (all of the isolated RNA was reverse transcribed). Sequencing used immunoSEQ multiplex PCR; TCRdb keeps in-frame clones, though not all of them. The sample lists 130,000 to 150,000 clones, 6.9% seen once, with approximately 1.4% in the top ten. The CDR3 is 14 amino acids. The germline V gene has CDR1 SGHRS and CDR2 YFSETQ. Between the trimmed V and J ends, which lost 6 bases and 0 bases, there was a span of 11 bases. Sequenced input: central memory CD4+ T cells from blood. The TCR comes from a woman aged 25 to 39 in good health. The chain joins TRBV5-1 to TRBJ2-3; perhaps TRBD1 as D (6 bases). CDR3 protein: CASTLGASTDTQYF. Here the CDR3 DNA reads TGCGCCAGCACCCTGGGGGCTAGCACAGATACGCAGTATTTT.